Presented here are 27 T cell receptor beta chains from one specimen sequenced in a study of post-analysis software for immune sequencing data. Whole-study results and caveats: Patients showed TRBV5-6, TRBV5-1 and TRBV20-1 among five TRBV segments more frequent than in controls.

These TCRs' antigens remain unknown. Libraries were made from TCR beta cDNA, and they carried unique molecular identifiers. One entry per CDR3 protein, called by TCRdb with MiXCR from the PCR reads. The table has 350,000 to 500,000 distinct CDR3 sequences, over 30% seen once. The sample consisted of blood. The source of these receptors is a girl aged 2 to 10 with multiple sclerosis.

The chain links TRBV10-2 to TRBJ1-2; D is unresolved. Trimming took 3 bases from V and 5 from J, leaving 22 bases between them. This CDR3 comprises 17 residues. From germline, CDR1 is WSHSY and CDR2 SAAADI. CDR3 sequence: CASSDPFLFSTTYGYTF. The CDR3, as DNA: TGCGCCAGCAGTGATCCGTTCCTGTTCTCGACTACTTATGGCTACACCTTC.

This clonotype occurred a few times. V gene TRBV5-1 combines with J gene TRBJ2-7; 13 positions match TRBD2. Germline assignment: CDR1 SGHRS and CDR2 YFSETQ. CDR3 length: 17 amino acids. V was clipped by 0 bases and J by 5 bases; unmatched bases: 8. The CDR3: CASSLAETSGRAHEQYF. As DNA, the CDR3 is TGCGCCAGCAGCTTGGCGGAAACTAGCGGGAGGGCCCACGAGCAGTACTTC.

In this sample, this clonotype turned up a few times. This chain uses TRBV10-2 with TRBJ2-3; 9 bases fit TRBD1. The CDR3 loop spans 15 amino acids. J gave up 6 bases and V 4 bases, and 8 bases lay outside the gene matches. The germline CDR1 and CDR2 sequences are WSHSY and SAAADI. For the CDR3, the DNA is TGCGCCAGCAGTGCAACAGGGGGCTTGGGGGATACGCAGTATTTT. Translating gives CASSATGGLGDTQYF.

V usage is TRBV28 and J usage is TRBJ2-7; TRBD1 might be the D (8 bases). The CDR3 consists of 15 residues. The V end was cut by 5 bases, the J end by 4 bases, with 18 bases between. CDR1 is MDHEN and CDR2 is SYDVKM in the germline V gene. Written as DNA, the CDR3 is TGTGCCAGCAGTATGACAGGGGAGGGGTTGTACGAGCAGTACTTC. Protein product: CASSMTGEGLYEQYF.

The chain recombines TRBV10-3 with TRBJ2-4, with 8 bases that match TRBD1. V shed 2 bases and J 8 bases; nucleotides not matched to a gene: 8. Germline CDR1 is ENHRY and CDR2 is SYGVKD. CDR3 length equals 15 residues. DNA for the CDR3: TGTGCCATCAGTGAGAGGACAGGGAGTACGGACATTCAGTACTTC. Residues: CAISERTGSTDIQYF.

The chain has TRBV14 and TRBJ1-1; D gene unclear. CDR1 and CDR2 from the germline V gene are SGHDN and FVKESK. This CDR3 comprises 13 residues. Deletions cut 1 base from V and 5 bases from J, with 8 bases between. This CDR3 is CASSQVLWTEAFF. CDR3 sequence (DNA): TGTGCCAGCAGCCAAGTATTGTGGACTGAAGCTTTCTTT.

The V gene is TRBV29-1, the J gene TRBJ1-2; D gene uncertain. Germline values: CDR1 SQVTM, CDR2 ANQGSEA. The CDR3 spans 13 residues. Trimming shortened V by 5 bases and J by 4 bases, and 14 bases separated the two germline ends. The CDR3 nucleotides read TGCAGCGTTTTTCGTGGGGATGGCTATGGCTACACCTTC. Its translation is CSVFRGDGYGYTF.

This clonotype came up once. V gene TRBV21-1 combines with J gene TRBJ2-5. TRBV21-1 is a recognized pseudogene. CDR3 length: 13 residues. The CDR3 DNA sequence: TGCGCGGGCAGGGACCCGAGGAGAGAGACCCAGTACTTC. Translation: CAGRDPRRETQYF.

This rearrangement joins TRBV4-3 to TRBJ2-1, with TRBD2 matching 8 bases. The CDR3 runs 17 residues. The germline gives CDR1 LGHNA, CDR2 YSLEER. Losses at the gene ends were 0 bases for V and 6 bases for J; bases not matched to a gene: 10. The CDR3 loop reads CASSQDRAAGGINEQFF. The CDR3 region has the DNA TGCGCCAGCAGCCAAGATCGTGCGGCGGGGGGTATCAATGAGCAGTTCTTC.

The J gene is TRBJ2-1, the V gene TRBV12-3 or TRBV12-4; D not resolved. Trimming removed 6 bases at V and 10 bases at J, with 13 bases between. The length of the CDR3 is 12 residues. This CDR3 is CASSPSFAEQFF. In nucleotides, the CDR3 is TGTGCCAGCAGCCCCTCTTTCGCGGAGCAGTTCTTC.

Ten or more counts support this clonotype. The chain recombines TRBV12-3 or TRBV12-4 with TRBJ1-2, with TRBD1 matching over 8 bases. The CDR3 sequence is 14 residues long. V trimming: 7 bases; J trimming: 5 bases; junction bases outside the gene matches: 9. DNA for the CDR3: TGTGCCAGCAAGGTTACGACAGGGGTATATGGCTACACCTTC. Protein product: CASKVTTGVYGYTF.

The chain employs TRBV29-1 and TRBJ2-1; 10 bases line up with TRBD2. The CDR3 length is 15 residues. V gave up 6 bases and J gave up 8 bases; unmatched junction bases: 13. Germline V gene data show CDR1 as SQVTM and CDR2 as ANQGSEA. The CDR3, as DNA: TGCAGCGTCCCCCCGCCAAGCGGGAGGGGCGATGAGCAGTTCTTC. Translating it yields CSVPPPSGRGDEQFF.

The rearrangement links TRBV12-3 or TRBV12-4 to TRBJ1-1; 7 bases fit TRBD1. Trimming removed 5 bases from V and 0 bases from J; junction bases left unmatched: 9. The CDR3 is 16 residues long. CDR3 DNA: TGTGCCAGCAGTCAGGCCCACAGGGGACTGAACACTGAAGCTTTCTTT. This translates into CASSQAHRGLNTEAFF.

The table lists this clonotype with a few counts. V gene TRBV10-3 combines with J gene TRBJ2-5; no definite D call. The J call may be wrong; the DNA end is better matched by TRBJ2-7. The CDR3 loop spans 12 amino acids. Germline V gene sequence: CDR1 ENHRY, CDR2 SYGVKD. Here the CDR3 DNA reads TGTGCCATCAGTGTGGACGGTTACGAGCAGTACTTC. Encoded protein: CAISVDGYEQYF.

This clonotype was recorded at least ten times. The rearrangement uses TRBV6-2 or TRBV6-3 and TRBJ2-5; D is perhaps TRBD1 (5 bases). Trimming removed 4 bases from V and 2 bases from J, with 11 bases in between. Germline V CDR1 and CDR2: MNHEY, SVGEGT. The CDR3 is 14 residues long. The CDR3 region has the DNA TGTGCCAGCAGTTTGGCCAGGGCTCAAGAGACCCAGTACTTC. Translation: CASSLARAQETQYF.

This chain connects TRBV12-3 or TRBV12-4 to TRBJ2-1; 8 nucleotides line up with TRBD2. The CDR3 length is 14 residues. V lost 3 bases, J lost 7 bases, and 5 bases stayed unmatched. This CDR3 reads CASSLSGGRNEQFF. CDR3 sequence (DNA): TGTGCCAGCAGTTTGTCTGGCGGGAGGAATGAGCAGTTCTTC.

V gene TRBV7-8 combines with J gene TRBJ2-1; possibly TRBD2 for D (5 bases). The CDR3 length is 12 residues. The V gene's germline CDR1 is SGHVS and CDR2 FQNEAQ. V was pared by 4 bases and J by 7 bases, with 8 bases between. The CDR3 coding sequence is TGTGCCAGCAGCTCCTCGGGGAATGAGCAGTTCTTC. Translated, it gives CASSSSGNEQFF.

This clonotype was seen more than once but under ten times. This rearrangement joins TRBV4-3 to TRBJ2-7; 10 nucleotides align to TRBD2. This CDR3 comprises 15 residues. From germline, CDR1 is LGHNA and CDR2 YSLEER. With V trimmed by 1 base and J by 5 bases, 5 bases remained unmatched. Here the CDR3 reads CASSQVASGRHEQYF. The CDR3 DNA is TGCGCCAGCAGCCAAGTGGCTAGCGGGAGACACGAGCAGTACTTC.

The chain uses TRBV20-1 and TRBJ2-3, with TRBD2 matching over 8 bases. Germline CDR1 reads DFQATT; CDR2 reads SNEGSKA (reference sequence). The CDR3 is 13 amino acids. J lost 4 bases, V lost 4 bases, and 4 bases had no gene match. As DNA, the CDR3 is TGCAGTGCTAATCGGGGGGGGGCAGATACGCAGTATTTT. It specifies CSANRGGADTQYF.

The chain combines TRBV7-3 with TRBJ2-5; the match to TRBD1 covers 7 bases. TRBJ2-7 matches the DNA end more closely, so the J call is doubtful. The CDR3 covers 15 residues. Germline V gene sequence: CDR1 SGHTA, CDR2 FQGTGA. CDR3 in DNA: TGTGCCAGCAGCTTTAGCAGGGGGATTTCGTACGAGCAGTACTTC. Translation: CASSFSRGISYEQYF.

The CDR3 DNA follows: TGTGCCAGCGGGTTGGTCAGGCAGAGTACAGATACGCAGTATTTT. Its translation is CASGLVRQSTDTQYF. V is TRBV7-9 and J is TRBJ2-3, with D unclear. The ends were cut back, 8 bases at V and 3 bases at J, with 18 bases in the middle. This CDR3 is built from 15 residues. Germline CDR1 is SEHNR and CDR2 is FQNEAQ (reference sequence).

The chain combines TRBV7-2 with TRBJ1-5; D is unresolved. The V end was cut by 5 bases, the J end by 3 bases, with 14 bases between. Germline-derived CDR1 and CDR2 are SGHTA and FQGNSA. The CDR3 loop spans 15 amino acids. The CDR3 loop reads CASSLLGLINQPQHF. As DNA, the CDR3 is TGTGCCAGCAGCCTTTTAGGACTGATCAATCAGCCCCAGCATTTT. Based on the CDR3 plus reference TRBV7-2 and TRBJ1-5, the full variable domain is GAGVSQSPSNKVTEKGKDVELRCDPISGHTALYWYRQSLGQGLEFLIYFQGNSAPDKSGLPSDRFSAERTGGSVSTLTIQRTQQEDSAVYLCASSLLGLINQPQHFGDGTRLSIL.

The chain uses TRBV28 and TRBJ1-5; D remains unclear. The V end was cut by 7 bases, the J end by 0 bases, with 10 bases between. Germline CDR1 MDHEN, CDR2 SYDVKM. CDR3 size: 14 residues. In DNA, the CDR3 is TGTGCCAGCACGGCCGGGAATAGCAATCAGCCCCAGCATTTT. As protein: CASTAGNSNQPQHF.

The chain employs TRBV24-1 and TRBJ2-3; 8 bases align to TRBD2. Germline CDR1 is KGHDR and CDR2 is SFDVKD. The CDR3 is made up of 11 amino acids. V shed 9 bases, J shed 8 bases, and the junction held 3 bases outside the gene matches. The CDR3 nucleotides are TGTGCCACCGGGACTAGTGGTACGCAGTATTTT. Translated: CATGTSGTQYF.

The chain has TRBV5-1 and TRBJ2-1; possibly TRBD2 for D (5 bases). The germline V gene encodes CDR1 SGHRS and CDR2 YFSETQ. V was trimmed by 4 bases and J by 6 bases, leaving 11 bases between them. The CDR3 extends over 13 amino acids. The CDR3 spells CASSAGGSNEQFF. CDR3 in DNA: TGCGCCAGCAGCGCGGGCGGATCCAATGAGCAGTTCTTC.

This clonotype was seen ten or more times. V and J are TRBV20-1 and TRBJ2-7, with unresolved D. In germline, CDR1 is DFQATT, CDR2 SNEGSKA (reference sequence). The CDR3 sequence is 12 residues long. V lost 1 base and J lost 4, with 8 bases in between. Here the CDR3 DNA reads TGCAGTGCTAGAGTTCCGCGGTACGAGCAGTACTTC. This gives the protein CSARVPRYEQYF.

The chain is built from TRBV12-3 or TRBV12-4 and TRBJ2-3; TRBD2 is a possible D gene (5 bases). V lost 2 bases and J lost 0, with 12 bases in between. CDR3 length equals 16 residues. The CDR3 reads CASSLWQIASTDTQYF. The CDR3, as DNA: TGTGCCAGCAGTTTATGGCAAATAGCGAGCACAGATACGCAGTATTTT.